This T cell receptor (beta chain) came from a study of blood T cell repertoires in COVID-19. Study information: Acute and convalescent COVID-19 specimens originated in the United States, Italy and Spain. Sample material is recorded as cDNA or gDNA derived from T cells, B-cell-depleted T cells, or PBMCs.

Individuals drawn from approximately 26 US areas were about 18 to 95 years old. Donors were grouped by their self-reported clinical history. Assay used: immunoSEQ multiplex PCR; TCRdb lists only in-frame clones, some missing. The sample carries about 210,000 clones, about four fifths recorded once. From germline, CDR1 is SGHNT and CDR2 YENEEA. The V and J ends lost 4 bases and 10 bases respectively, with 16 bases between them. The CDR3 runs to 13 residues. This TCR was sampled from a woman between 50 and 59 years old with acute COVID-19. The rearrangement joins TRBV11-3 to TRBJ1-1; tentatively, D is TRBD1 (5 bases). Sequenced sample: PBMCs or T cells enriched from blood (not recorded which). CDR3 protein: CASSYLTGVGAFF. CDR3 coding DNA: TGTGCCAGCAGCTATCTTACGGGGGTCGGAGCTTTCTTT.